The 12 T cell receptor beta chains below were found in one sample sequenced in a study of molecular identifiers for immune sequencing clone quantification. One entry per CDR3 protein results from TCRdb running MiXCR on the PCR reads. The data contain approximately 630,000 distinct CDR3 sequences, 25% of them singletons. The sequenced material came from naive CD8+ T cells from blood, with Jurkat cell RNA spiked in. Subset defined: FACS-sorted CD8+CD4-CCR7+CD45RA+ naive T cells. These receptor sequences come from a human donor in good health. Some libraries in this study had Jurkat cell RNA spiked in.

This clonotype was detected a few times. This chain links TRBV3-1 with TRBJ2-1; 9 bases are a match to TRBD2. This CDR3 has 16 residues. CDR1 is LGHDT, CDR2 YNNKEL, per germline (reference sequence). J lost 5 bases, V lost 1 base, and 6 bases had no gene match. The CDR3 spells CASSQVASGVNNEQFF. CDR3 coding DNA: TGTGCCAGCAGCCAAGTAGCTAGCGGGGTTAACAATGAGCAGTTCTTC.

Ten or more counts support this clonotype. V and J are TRBV12-3 or TRBV12-4 and TRBJ2-3; TRBD1 matches 8 bases. The V segment lost 8 bases and the J segment 4 bases; nucleotides outside the gene matches: 8. The CDR3 consists of 14 residues. The CDR3 DNA sequence: TGTGCCAGCGCACTGGGACAGGCCCCAGATACGCAGTATTTT. Translated: CASALGQAPDTQYF.

A remark on this clonotype: This may come from a read error, since a much larger clone is one base off. This rearrangement joins TRBV5-1 to TRBJ2-6; tentative D call: TRBD2 (6 bases). In germline, CDR1 is SGHRS, CDR2 YFSETQ. The CDR3 loop spans 11 amino acids. The CDR3 nucleotides read TGCGCCAACCGCGGGGCCAACGACCTGACTTTC. This translates into CANRGANDLTF.

The rearrangement uses TRBV12-5 and TRBJ1-2, with D possibly TRBD1 on 5 matching bases. Germline CDR1 and CDR2: LGHNT and FRNRAP. The CDR3 has 12 residues. The V end lost 2 bases, the J end lost 6 bases, and 7 bases lay between the germline ends. CDR3 residues: CASGLLGDGYTF. The DNA for the CDR3 is TGTGCTAGTGGTTTGTTAGGGGATGGCTACACCTTC.

This clonotype was seen ten or more times. The chain combines TRBV27 with TRBJ1-1, with a weak D call TRBD1 (5 bases). The V gene lost 2 bases and the J gene lost 6 bases, with 19 bases spanning the gap. The length of the CDR3 is 16 residues. Germline values: CDR1 MNHEY, CDR2 SMNVEV (reference sequence). CDR3 amino acids: CASSLSALPGGSEAFF. In DNA, the CDR3 is TGTGCCAGCAGTTTAAGTGCCCTGCCGGGGGGGTCTGAAGCTTTCTTT.

This chain links TRBV20-1 with TRBJ2-7, with 8 nucleotides matching TRBD2. Trimming at V came to 0 bases and at J to 8 bases, leaving 12 bases not matched to a gene. CDR1 and CDR2 (germline): DFQATT, SNEGSKA (reference sequence). The CDR3 runs 15 residues. The CDR3 sequence is CSAREFTSGGWQQYF. The CDR3 DNA reads TGCAGTGCTAGAGAATTTACTAGCGGAGGGTGGCAGCAGTACTTC.

The genes are TRBV28 and TRBJ2-7; 8 bases are a match to TRBD2. V was pared by 4 bases and J by 5 bases, with 16 bases of the junction left unmatched. CDR1 is MDHEN and CDR2 is SYDVKM in the germline V gene. The CDR3 contains 17 residues. CDR3 sequence reads: CASSWSQSGSGIDEQYF. Here the CDR3 DNA reads TGTGCCAGCAGTTGGTCTCAAAGCGGGAGTGGTATCGACGAGCAGTACTTC.

V gene TRBV9 combines with J gene TRBJ2-1, with 7 nucleotides matching TRBD2. Germline loops: CDR1 SGDLS, CDR2 YYNGEE. Unmatched junction bases numbered 3, after V lost 0 bases and J lost 0 bases. The CDR3 is 16 amino acids. For the CDR3, the DNA is TGTGCCAGCAGCGTAGGGCTAGCGGTCTCCTACAATGAGCAGTTCTTC. Translation gives CASSVGLAVSYNEQFF.

This chain links TRBV19 with TRBJ1-5; 10 bases align to TRBD1. This CDR3 contains 16 residues. Per the germline V gene, CDR1 is LNHDA and CDR2 is SQIVND (reference sequence). J was trimmed by 3 bases and V by 3 bases; bases with no gene match: 5. This CDR3 is CASSIGDRGTNQPQHF. The CDR3, as DNA: TGTGCCAGTAGTATCGGGGACAGGGGAACCAATCAGCCCCAGCATTTT.

The V call is TRBV29-1, the J call TRBJ2-3, with D possibly matching TRBD1 (6 bases). CDR3 size: 13 residues. Germline CDR1 reads SQVTM; CDR2 reads ANQGSEA. V shed 6 bases and J shed 7 bases, with 17 bases lying between them. The CDR3 region has the DNA TGCAGCGTGCTACCGGGACACACGAATACGCAGTATTTT. Protein sequence: CSVLPGHTNTQYF.

The table lists this clonotype with many counts. V is TRBV19 and J is TRBJ2-6; the D gene is possibly TRBD1 (5 bases). The CDR3 is 13 residues long. Germline V lookup: CDR1 LNHDA, CDR2 SQIVND (reference sequence). V was clipped by 6 bases and J by 6 bases, with 9 bases between them. This CDR3 is CASSSGAANVLTF. In DNA, the CDR3 is TGTGCCAGTAGCTCTGGGGCGGCCAACGTCCTGACTTTC.

Ten or more counts support this clonotype. The genes are TRBV27 and TRBJ1-2; no clear D gene. CDR3 length: 13 residues. Per germline, CDR1 MNHEY and CDR2 SMNVEV (reference sequence). V lost 0 bases and J lost 2, with 4 bases in between. CDR3 nucleotides: TGTGCCAGCAGTTTATCAGCAAACTATGGCTACACCTTC. Its protein product is CASSLSANYGYTF.